The clone carrying this TCR beta chain appeared once. Use of 60 Vbeta and 13 Jbeta primers characterized the PCR. Libraries were prepared by immunoSEQ multiplex PCR; TCRdb keeps only in-frame clonotypes and omits some of them. The data hold 75,000 to 80,000 clones, with 78% observed a single time. The sample comes from a study of cytomegalovirus exposure and HLA in healthy donors. CDR1 is SQVTM and CDR2 is ANQGSEA in the germline V gene. This CDR3 has 13 residues. Germline trimming cut 3 bases from V and 6 bases from J; bases unmatched to any gene: 3. This receptor was taken from a man aged 40-49 years in good health and CMV-seronegative. The chain joins TRBV29-1 to TRBJ2-1; TRBD2 aligns across 9 bases. Input material: PBMCs. This CDR3 reads CSVEAGGPNEQFF. CDR3 coding DNA: TGCAGCGTTGAGGCGGGAGGGCCCAATGAGCAGTTCTTC.